These 13 T cell receptor beta chains were sequenced from one sample in a study of blood T cells in healthy people across ages. The authors ran a second PCR of about 7 to 11 cycles using a sample-barcoded 5' primer and a J-beta primer mix. TCRdb re-called the 5' RACE reads through MiXCR, storing one row per CDR3 protein. The sample has about 640,000 distinct CDR3 sequences, under 65% seen once. The material sequenced was blood. These receptors were collected from a man aged 55 to 70 in good health.

J is TRBJ2-3 and V is TRBV3-1; D is undetermined. Germline V gene sequence: CDR1 LGHDT, CDR2 YNNKEL (reference sequence). This CDR3 has 14 residues. V was shortened by 0 bases and J by 1 base, with 5 bases between the two germline ends. The DNA of the CDR3 is TGTGCCAGCAGCCAAGATCGGGGCACAGATACGCAGTATTTT. Its protein product is CASSQDRGTDTQYF.

This chain joins TRBV2 and TRBJ1-1, with unresolved D. V gave up 7 bases and J gave up 0 bases, with 12 bases separating them. Germline assignment: CDR1 SNHLY and CDR2 FYNNEI. CDR3 size: 14 residues. The CDR3 DNA is TGTGCCAGCAACCCGCTGGGGTTGAACACTGAAGCTTTCTTT. It encodes CASNPLGLNTEAFF.

A few counts support this clonotype. This CDR3 reads CASSFGQGLSGYTF. CDR3 sequence (DNA): TGTGCCAGCAGTTTTGGGCAGGGGCTTTCGGGCTACACCTTC. This chain joins TRBV12-3 or TRBV12-4 and TRBJ1-2; a weak D match, TRBD1 (6 bases). V was cut by 3 bases and J by 8 bases, with 16 bases left in between. This CDR3 is built from 14 residues.

This clonotype appeared a few times. The V call is TRBV20-1, the J call TRBJ2-6; D is unresolved. The CDR3 loop spans 12 amino acids. The germline V gene has CDR1 DFQATT and CDR2 SNEGSKA (reference sequence). Trimming cost V 5 bases and J 4 bases, with 6 bases left between them. The CDR3 DNA reads TGCAGTGCTGTGACAGGGGCCAACGTCCTGACTTTC. This codes for CSAVTGANVLTF.

There are a few counts of this clonotype. The chain couples TRBV6-4 to TRBJ1-2; the match to TRBD1 covers 9 bases. The trim removed 5 bases at V and 4 bases at J, leaving 5 bases unmatched. CDR1 is MRHNA, CDR2 SNTAGT, per germline. This CDR3 comprises 14 residues. The DNA of the CDR3 is TGTGCCAGCAGTCCCGGACAGGGGATCTATGGCTACACCTTC. Encoded protein: CASSPGQGIYGYTF.

A few counts support this clonotype. V usage is TRBV5-1 and J usage is TRBJ2-7, with D perhaps matching TRBD1 or TRBD2 (5 bases each). The CDR3 runs 15 residues. Between the trimmed V and J ends, which lost 0 bases and 2 bases, there was a span of 12 bases. Germline values: CDR1 SGHRS, CDR2 YFSETQ. CDR3 sequence: CASSLGMGETYEQYF. The DNA of the CDR3 is TGCGCCAGCAGCTTGGGAATGGGGGAAACCTACGAGCAGTACTTC.

This clonotype was recorded a few times. This sequence joins TRBV25-1 and TRBJ2-5; 7 bases map to TRBD2. V lost 3 bases, J lost 4 bases, and 14 bases stayed unmatched. The germline gives CDR1 MGHDK, CDR2 SYGVNS. This CDR3 has 17 amino acids. In DNA, the CDR3 is TGTGCCAGCAGTGAGCTGAATATGGGCCCGGGGGGAGAGACCCAGTACTTC. This encodes CASSELNMGPGGETQYF.

Of note for this clonotype: One base away lies a much larger clone, so this may be a sequencing read error. The chain carries TRBV20-1 and TRBJ2-4; perhaps TRBD2 as D (6 bases). The J call could be wrong; TRBJ2-7 is a better fit for the DNA end. This CDR3 is 13 amino acids long. Germline CDR1 DFQATT, CDR2 SNEGSKA (reference sequence). This CDR3 reads CSAGDFASYEQYF. As DNA, the CDR3 is TGCAGTGCTGGGGACTTCGCCTCCTACGAGCAGTACTTC.

The V gene is TRBV6-5, the J gene TRBJ1-6; unclear D gene. V dropped 5 bases and J dropped 9 bases, with 20 bases sitting between them. Germline values: CDR1 MNHEY, CDR2 SVGAGI. This CDR3 has 16 residues. The CDR3 DNA reads TGTGCCAGCAGTGCGGGCCGGGTGGAATACAGTTCACCCCTCCACTTT. Its protein product is CASSAGRVEYSSPLHF.

The chain joins TRBV7-8 to TRBJ2-1, with a tentative D call TRBD2 (5 bases). Per the germline V gene, CDR1 is SGHVS and CDR2 is FQNEAQ. The V end was cut by 3 bases, the J end by 6 bases, with 15 bases between. This CDR3 region has 15 residues. Here the CDR3 reads CASSLDAAGPNEQFF. CDR3 coding DNA: TGTGCCAGCAGCTTGGACGCCGCGGGCCCCAATGAGCAGTTCTTC.

This chain links TRBV28 with TRBJ1-2; D may be TRBD1 (6 bases). CDR3 length: 15 residues. Germline V gene lookup returns CDR1 MDHEN and CDR2 SYDVKM. Between the trimmed V and J ends, which lost 6 bases and 4 bases, there was a span of 18 bases. CDR3 sequence reads: CASRHSQRGVYGYTF. The CDR3 DNA reads TGTGCCAGCAGGCATAGTCAGAGGGGGGTCTATGGCTACACCTTC.

The chain employs TRBV6-5 and TRBJ2-1; D is ambiguous. Trimming removed 2 bases from V and 13 bases from J, with 15 bases in between. CDR1 MNHEY and CDR2 SVGAGI come from the germline V gene. The CDR3 covers 13 residues. The CDR3 DNA follows: TGTGCCAGCAGTTACAAGCCTTCTACGAAACAGTTCTTC. Residues: CASSYKPSTKQFF.

The chain couples TRBV7-2 to TRBJ2-5; weak D call: TRBD2 (6 bases). CDR3 length: 16 residues. Germline V CDR1 and CDR2: SGHTA, FQGNSA. Trimming stripped 1 base from V and 5 bases from J, with 17 bases between. DNA for the CDR3: TGTGCCAGCAGCTTAGGCTATGGCGGGGATGGGGAGACCCAGTACTTC. This sequence encodes CASSLGYGGDGETQYF.